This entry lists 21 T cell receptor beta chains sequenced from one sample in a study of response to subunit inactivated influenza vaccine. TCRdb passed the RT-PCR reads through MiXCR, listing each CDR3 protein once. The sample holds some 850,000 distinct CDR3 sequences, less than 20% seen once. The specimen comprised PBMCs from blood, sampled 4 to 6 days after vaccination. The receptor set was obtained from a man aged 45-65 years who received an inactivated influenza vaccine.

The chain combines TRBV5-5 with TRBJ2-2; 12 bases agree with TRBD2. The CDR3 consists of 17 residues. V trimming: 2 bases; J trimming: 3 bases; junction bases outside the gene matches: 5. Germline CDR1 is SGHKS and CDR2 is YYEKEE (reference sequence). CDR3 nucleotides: TGTGCCAGCAGCTTTATTGGACTAGCGGGGTACACCGGGGAGCTGTTTTTT. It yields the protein CASSFIGLAGYTGELFF.

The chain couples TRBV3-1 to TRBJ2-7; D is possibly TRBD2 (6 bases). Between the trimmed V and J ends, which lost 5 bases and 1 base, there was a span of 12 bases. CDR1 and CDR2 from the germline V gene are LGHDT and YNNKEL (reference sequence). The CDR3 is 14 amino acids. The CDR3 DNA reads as TGTGCCAGCAGCGTCCAGGCGGGGTCCTACGAGCAGTACTTC. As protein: CASSVQAGSYEQYF.

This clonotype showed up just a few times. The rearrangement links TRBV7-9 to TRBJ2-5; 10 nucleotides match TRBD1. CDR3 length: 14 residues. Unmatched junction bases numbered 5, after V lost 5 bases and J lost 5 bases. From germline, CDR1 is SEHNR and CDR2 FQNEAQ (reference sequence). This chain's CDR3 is CASSLRQGAETQYF. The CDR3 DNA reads TGTGCCAGCAGCCTTCGACAGGGGGCGGAGACCCAGTACTTC.

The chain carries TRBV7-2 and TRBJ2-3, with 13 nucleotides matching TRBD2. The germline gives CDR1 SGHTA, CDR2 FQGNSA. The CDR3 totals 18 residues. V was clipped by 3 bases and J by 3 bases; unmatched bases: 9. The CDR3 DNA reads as TGTGCCAGCAGCTTGGCACTCCGACTAGCGGGAGGAACAGATACGCAGTATTTT. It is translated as CASSLALRLAGGTDTQYF. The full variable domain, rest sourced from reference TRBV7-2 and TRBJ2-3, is GAGVSQSPSNKVTEKGKDVELRCDPISGHTALYWYRQSLGQGLEFLIYFQGNSAPDKSGLPSDRFSAERTGGSVSTLTIQRTQQEDSAVYLCASSLALRLAGGTDTQYFGPGTRLTVL.

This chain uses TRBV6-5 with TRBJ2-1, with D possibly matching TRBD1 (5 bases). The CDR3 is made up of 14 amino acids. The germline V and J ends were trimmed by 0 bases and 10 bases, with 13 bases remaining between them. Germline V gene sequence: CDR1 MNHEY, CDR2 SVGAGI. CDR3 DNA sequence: TGTGCCAGCAGTTACTCCCTTGATTGGACAGAGCAGTTCTTC. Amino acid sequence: CASSYSLDWTEQFF.

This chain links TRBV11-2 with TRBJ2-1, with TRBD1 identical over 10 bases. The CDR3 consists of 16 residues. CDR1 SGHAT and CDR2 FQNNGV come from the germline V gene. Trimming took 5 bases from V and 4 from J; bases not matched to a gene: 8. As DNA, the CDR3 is TGTGCCAGCAGCCTCGACAGGGGGCGAATGTACAATGAGCAGTTCTTC. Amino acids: CASSLDRGRMYNEQFF.

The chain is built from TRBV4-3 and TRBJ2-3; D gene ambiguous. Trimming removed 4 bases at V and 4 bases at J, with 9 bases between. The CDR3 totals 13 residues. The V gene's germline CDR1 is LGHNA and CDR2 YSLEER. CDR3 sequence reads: CASSPYLADTQYF. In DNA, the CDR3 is TGCGCCAGCAGCCCATACCTGGCAGATACGCAGTATTTT.

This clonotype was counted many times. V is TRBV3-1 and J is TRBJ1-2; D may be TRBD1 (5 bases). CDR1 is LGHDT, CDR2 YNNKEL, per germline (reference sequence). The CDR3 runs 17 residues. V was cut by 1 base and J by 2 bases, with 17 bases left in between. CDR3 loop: CASSQVLGQGKNYGYTF. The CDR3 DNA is TGTGCCAGCAGCCAAGTTTTGGGGCAGGGCAAGAACTATGGCTACACCTTC.

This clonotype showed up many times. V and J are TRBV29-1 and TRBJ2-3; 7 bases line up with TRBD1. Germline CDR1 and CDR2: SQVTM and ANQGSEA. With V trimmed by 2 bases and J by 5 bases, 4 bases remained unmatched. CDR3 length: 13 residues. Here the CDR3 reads CSVERGGRDTQYF. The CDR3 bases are TGCAGCGTTGAAAGAGGGGGCAGAGATACGCAGTATTTT.

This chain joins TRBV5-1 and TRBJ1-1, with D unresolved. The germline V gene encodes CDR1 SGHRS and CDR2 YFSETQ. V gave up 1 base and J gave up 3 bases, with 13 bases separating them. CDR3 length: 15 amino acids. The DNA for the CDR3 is TGCGCCAGCAGCTTGTTGGGAGGGTTGGACACTGAAGCTTTCTTT. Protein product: CASSLLGGLDTEAFF.

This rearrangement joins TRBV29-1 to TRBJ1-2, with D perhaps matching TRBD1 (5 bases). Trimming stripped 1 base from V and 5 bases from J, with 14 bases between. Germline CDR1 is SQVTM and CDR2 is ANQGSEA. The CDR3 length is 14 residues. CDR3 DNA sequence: TGCAGCGTTGAAGCTTGGGGGGTGGGGTATGGCTACACCTTC. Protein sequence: CSVEAWGVGYGYTF.

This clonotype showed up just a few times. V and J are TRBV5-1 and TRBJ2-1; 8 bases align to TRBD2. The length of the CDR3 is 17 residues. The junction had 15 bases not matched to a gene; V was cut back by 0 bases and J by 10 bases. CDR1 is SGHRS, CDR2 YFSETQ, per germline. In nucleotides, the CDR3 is TGCGCCAGCAGCTTGGCATCGCGGTCAAGGGGACTAGGAGAGCAGTTCTTC. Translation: CASSLASRSRGLGEQFF.

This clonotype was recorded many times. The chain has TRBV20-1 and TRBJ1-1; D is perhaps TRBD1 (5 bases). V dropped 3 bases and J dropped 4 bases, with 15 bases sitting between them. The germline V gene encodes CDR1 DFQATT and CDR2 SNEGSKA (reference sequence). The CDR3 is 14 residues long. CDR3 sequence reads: CSASIGGSATEAFF. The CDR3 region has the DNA TGCAGTGCTAGTATTGGGGGATCGGCCACTGAAGCTTTCTTT.

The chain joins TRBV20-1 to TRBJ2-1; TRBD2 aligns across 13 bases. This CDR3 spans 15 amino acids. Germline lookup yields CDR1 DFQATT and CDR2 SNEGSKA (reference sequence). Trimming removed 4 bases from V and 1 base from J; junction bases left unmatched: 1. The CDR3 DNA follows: TGCAGTGCTATGACTAGCGGGAGGTCCTACAATGAGCAGTTCTTC. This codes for CSAMTSGRSYNEQFF.

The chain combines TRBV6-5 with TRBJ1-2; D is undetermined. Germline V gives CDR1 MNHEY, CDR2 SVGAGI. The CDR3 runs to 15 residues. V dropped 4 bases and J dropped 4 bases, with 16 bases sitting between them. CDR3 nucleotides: TGTGCCAGCAGTTCCCCCTTGGGAGGAGCCTATGGCTACACCTTC. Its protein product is CASSSPLGGAYGYTF.

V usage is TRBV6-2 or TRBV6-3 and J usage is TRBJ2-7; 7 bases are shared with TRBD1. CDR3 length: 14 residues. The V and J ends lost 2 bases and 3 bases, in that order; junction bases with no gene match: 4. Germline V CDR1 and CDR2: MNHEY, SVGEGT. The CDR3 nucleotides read TGTGCCAGCAGTTACCTCGGACAGGTCTACGAGCAGTACTTC. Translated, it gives CASSYLGQVYEQYF.

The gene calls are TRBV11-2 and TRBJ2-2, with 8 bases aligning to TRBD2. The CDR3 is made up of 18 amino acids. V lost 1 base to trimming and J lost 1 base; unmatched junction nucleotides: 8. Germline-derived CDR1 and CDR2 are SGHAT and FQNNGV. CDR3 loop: CASSLVGGGAGNTGELFF. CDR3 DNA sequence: TGTGCCAGCAGCTTAGTCGGGGGGGGCGCAGGGAACACCGGGGAGCTGTTTTTT. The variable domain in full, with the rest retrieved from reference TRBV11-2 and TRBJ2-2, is EAGVAQSPRYKIIEKRQSVAFWCNPISGHATLYWYQQILGQGPKLLIQFQNNGVVDDSQLPKDRFSAERLKGVDSTLKIQPAKLEDSAVYLCASSLVGGGAGNTGELFFGEGSRLTVL.

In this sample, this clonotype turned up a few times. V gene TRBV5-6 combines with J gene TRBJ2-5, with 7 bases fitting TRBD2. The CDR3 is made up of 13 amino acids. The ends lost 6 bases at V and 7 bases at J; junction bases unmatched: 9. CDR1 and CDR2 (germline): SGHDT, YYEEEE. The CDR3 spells CASTGGLVGTQYF. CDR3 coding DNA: TGTGCCAGCACTGGAGGACTAGTGGGGACCCAGTACTTC.

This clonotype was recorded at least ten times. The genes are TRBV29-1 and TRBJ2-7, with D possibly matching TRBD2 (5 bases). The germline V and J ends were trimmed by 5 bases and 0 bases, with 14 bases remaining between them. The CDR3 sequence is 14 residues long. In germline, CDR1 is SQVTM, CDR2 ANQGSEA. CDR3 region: CSVSRAATSYEQYF. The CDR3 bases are TGCAGCGTTAGCCGAGCGGCGACCTCCTACGAGCAGTACTTC.

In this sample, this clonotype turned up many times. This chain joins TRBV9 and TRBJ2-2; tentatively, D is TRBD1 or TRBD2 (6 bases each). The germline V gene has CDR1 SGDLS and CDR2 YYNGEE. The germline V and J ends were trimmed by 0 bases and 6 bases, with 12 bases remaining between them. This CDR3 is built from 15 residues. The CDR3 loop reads CASSVDPGAAGELFF. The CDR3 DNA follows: TGTGCCAGCAGCGTAGACCCGGGGGCAGCCGGGGAGCTGTTTTTT.

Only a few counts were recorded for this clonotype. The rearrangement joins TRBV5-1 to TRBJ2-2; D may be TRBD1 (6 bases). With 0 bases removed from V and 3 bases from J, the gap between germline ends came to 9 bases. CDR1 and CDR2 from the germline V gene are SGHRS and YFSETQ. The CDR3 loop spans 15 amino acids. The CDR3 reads CASSLGQEDTGELFF. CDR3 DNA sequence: TGCGCCAGCAGCTTGGGACAGGAGGACACCGGGGAGCTGTTTTTT. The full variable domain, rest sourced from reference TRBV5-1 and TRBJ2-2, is KAGVTQTPRYLIKTRGQQVTLSCSPISGHRSVSWYQQTPGQGLQFLFEYFSETQRNKGNFPGRFSGRQFSNSRSEMNVSTLELGDSALYLCASSLGQEDTGELFFGEGSRLTVL.